These T cell receptor beta chains were read from a single sample in a study of blood T cells in healthy people across ages. TCRdb independently ran MiXCR on the 5' RACE reads; one entry per CDR3 protein. The table has roughly 1,300,000 distinct CDR3 sequences, approximately 60% seen once; the top ten hold about 6.3%. The source material was blood. Receptors were obtained from a man between 18 and 35 years old in good health. Each CDR3 is given with its conserved first and last residue. The order of the fields is D gene, V gene, J gene, clone size, CDR3 DNA, CDR3 protein. A D gene is named only where the DNA matches it firmly. Part of the rows lack a size; the others show once, few, many or a class for expanded clones.

D: -; V: TRBV29-1; J: TRBJ1-1; size: -; DNA: TGCAGCGTGAGGGGGTGGGTCACTGAAGCTTTCTTT; CDR3: CSVRGWVTEAFF
D: TRBD2; V: TRBV2; J: TRBJ2-3; size: -; DNA: TGTGCCGGCGGGGGGACTAGGACCGATACGCAGTATTTT; CDR3: CAGGGTRTDTQYF
D: -; V: TRBV30; J: TRBJ1-2; size: few; DNA: TGTGCCTGGAGTGTAGCAAGCTATGGCTACACCTTC; CDR3: CAWSVASYGYTF
D: -; V: TRBV7-2; J: TRBJ2-1; size: -; DNA: TGTGCCAGCAGCTCCTTCGCAGGGGAGCAGTTCTTC; CDR3: CASSSFAGEQFF
D: -; V: TRBV3-1; J: TRBJ1-2; size: -; DNA: TGTGCCAGCAGCCAAGGGGTGACCAGCTATGGCTACACCTTC; CDR3: CASSQGVTSYGYTF
D: -; V: TRBV4-1; J: TRBJ2-7; size: -; DNA: TGCGCCAGCAGCCCGGGACATGCCTCCTTCGGGACCTACGAGCAGTACTTC; CDR3: CASSPGHASFGTYEQYF
D: TRBD2; V: TRBV7-9; J: TRBJ2-1; size: -; DNA: TGTGCCAGCAGCTTACAAGCACTAGCGGACAATGAGCAGTTCTTC; CDR3: CASSLQALADNEQFF
D: -; V: TRBV15; J: TRBJ2-5; size: -; DNA: TGTGCCACCAGCAGAGACCATTCGACAGGCCACCAAGAGACCCAGTACTTC; CDR3: CATSRDHSTGHQETQYF
D: -; V: TRBV5-6; J: TRBJ2-7; size: -; DNA: TGTGCCAGCTCCCACAGCTCTTACTACGAGCAGTACTTC; CDR3: CASSHSSYYEQYF
D: -; V: TRBV4-2; J: TRBJ1-1; size: -; DNA: TGTGCCAGCACGGGCTGGAACACTGAAGCTTTCTTT; CDR3: CASTGWNTEAFF
D: -; V: TRBV18; J: TRBJ2-7; size: -; DNA: TGTGCCAGCTCACCAGACGGGATGGACTACTACGAGCAGTACTTC; CDR3: CASSPDGMDYYEQYF
D: TRBD2; V: TRBV4-1; J: TRBJ2-1; size: -; DNA: TGCGCCAGCAGCCAAGATAATCGGGGACTAGCGGGGGCCTACAGCTCCTACAATGAGCAGTTCTTC; CDR3: CASSQDNRGLAGAYSSYNEQFF
D: -; V: TRBV20-1; J: TRBJ2-3; size: few; DNA: TGCAGTGCTCGACTAGTGGATACGCAGTATTTT; CDR3: CSARLVDTQYF
D: TRBD1; V: TRBV2; J: TRBJ2-7; size: -; DNA: TGTGCCAGCAATGGACAGGGGCACTACGAGCAGTACTTC; CDR3: CASNGQGHYEQYF
D: -; V: TRBV21-1; J: TRBJ2-3; size: -; DNA: TGTGCCAGCAGCAAAGCGGGGAAGGGACTAGCGACCGATACGCAGTATTTT; CDR3: CASSKAGKGLATDTQYF
D: -; V: TRBV4-1; J: TRBJ1-5; size: few; DNA: TGCGCCAGCAGCCAAGGTGAGGGCAATCAGCCCCAGCATTTT; CDR3: CASSQGEGNQPQHF
D: -; V: TRBV7-2; J: TRBJ2-1; size: -; DNA: TGTGCCAGCAGCTTAGAGCTAGCTCCTTTTTATGAGCAGTTCTTC; CDR3: CASSLELAPFYEQFF
D: -; V: TRBV9; J: TRBJ1-3; size: few; DNA: TGTGCCAGCAGCCCCAGACCTATCTCTGGAAACACCATATATTTT; CDR3: CASSPRPISGNTIYF
D: -; V: TRBV20-1; J: TRBJ2-7; size: -; DNA: TGCAGTGCTAGAGGTACAACAAACTACGAGCAGTACTTC; CDR3: CSARGTTNYEQYF
D: TRBD2; V: TRBV5-5; J: TRBJ2-7; size: -; DNA: TGTGCCAGCAGCACTACTAGCGGGAGTATCTACGAGCAGTACTTC; CDR3: CASSTTSGSIYEQYF
D: -; V: TRBV6-5; J: TRBJ1-2; size: few; DNA: TGTGCCAGCAGTTACGTTGGGGGAGTGGATGGCTACACCTTC; CDR3: CASSYVGGVDGYTF
D: TRBD2; V: TRBV29-1; J: TRBJ2-5; size: -; DNA: TGCAGCGTTGAAGATGGATCTAGCGGGGGACCACAGTACTTC; CDR3: CSVEDGSSGGPQYF
D: -; V: TRBV6-1; J: TRBJ2-7; size: -; DNA: TGTGCCAGCGAGGACACACTACCCTACGAGCAGTACTTC; CDR3: CASEDTLPYEQYF
D: -; V: TRBV25-1; J: TRBJ1-2; size: -; DNA: TGTGCCAGCGAACCGAGGGGTAACTATGGCTACACCTTC; CDR3: CASEPRGNYGYTF
D: -; V: TRBV7-6; J: TRBJ1-1; size: few; DNA: TGTGCCAGCAGCCAAACCCAGGGACTGAACACTGAAGCTTTCTTT; CDR3: CASSQTQGLNTEAFF
D: TRBD1; V: TRBV5-1; J: TRBJ1-1; size: -; DNA: TGCGCCAGCAGCAAACAGGGGAGGACTGAAGCTTTCTTT; CDR3: CASSKQGRTEAFF
D: -; V: TRBV7-2; J: TRBJ1-5; size: few; DNA: TGTGCCAGCAGCATGACGGTTTATCAGCCCCAGCATTTT; CDR3: CASSMTVYQPQHF
D: -; V: TRBV27; J: TRBJ2-1; size: -; DNA: TGTGCCAGCAGTTTATCTCTACGTTTCAATGAGCAGTTCTTC; CDR3: CASSLSLRFNEQFF
D: TRBD2; V: TRBV20-1; J: TRBJ2-5; size: -; DNA: TGCAGTGCTCCGATAGCGGGCCAGACGGGGGAGCAGTACTTC; CDR3: CSAPIAGQTGEQYF
D: -; V: TRBV5-1; J: TRBJ2-5; size: -; DNA: TGCGCCAGCAGCTGGGCCCGGGGGGAGACCCAGTACTTC; CDR3: CASSWARGETQYF
D: TRBD1; V: TRBV10-3; J: TRBJ2-7; size: -; DNA: TGTGCCATCAGTGAGGGCGGACAGGGGAACGGTAACGAGCAGTACTTC; CDR3: CAISEGGQGNGNEQYF
D: -; V: TRBV10-3; J: TRBJ2-1; size: once; DNA: TGTGCCATCAGATGGGGGGCTAGCGTCAACAATGAGCAGTTCTTC; CDR3: CAIRWGASVNNEQFF
D: TRBD2; V: TRBV5-8; J: TRBJ2-1; size: -; DNA: TGTGCCAGCAGCTCACTAGCGGGACTCAATGAGCAGTTCTTC; CDR3: CASSSLAGLNEQFF
D: -; V: TRBV3-1; J: TRBJ2-5; size: -; DNA: TGTGCCAGCAGCGGAGCGGACGGGTACCAAGAGATCCAGTACTTC; CDR3: CASSGADGYQEIQYF
D: -; V: TRBV6-1; J: TRBJ2-7; size: few; DNA: TGTGCCAGCAGTGAGGAACAGGGACCGACCTACGAGCAGTACTTC; CDR3: CASSEEQGPTYEQYF
D: -; V: TRBV12-5; J: TRBJ2-7; size: -; DNA: TGTGCTAGTGGCAGAGACAGGTTCGAGCAGTACTTC; CDR3: CASGRDRFEQYF
D: -; V: TRBV10-3; J: TRBJ1-1; size: -; DNA: TGTGCCATCGGTGAGGGGGGTCGAGGCACTGAAGCTTTCTTT; CDR3: CAIGEGGRGTEAFF
D: -; V: TRBV7-8; J: TRBJ1-1; size: -; DNA: TGTGCCAGCAGCGCCAACTGGCAGGAGAACACTGAAGCTTTCTTT; CDR3: CASSANWQENTEAFF
D: -; V: TRBV6-7; J: TRBJ1-6; size: -; DNA: TGTGCCAGCAGTCCCAGCCCGACCGGACGCAATTCACCCCTCCACTTT; CDR3: CASSPSPTGRNSPLHF
D: TRBD1; V: TRBV5-5; J: TRBJ2-7; size: -; DNA: TGTGCCAGCAGCTTCGGGGGACAGGGTTTTGCCGAGCAGTACTTC; CDR3: CASSFGGQGFAEQYF
D: TRBD2; V: TRBV3-1; J: TRBJ2-7; size: -; DNA: TGTGCCAGCAGCCAAAGCGGGAGGAGCTCCTACGAGCAGTACTTC; CDR3: CASSQSGRSSYEQYF
D: -; V: TRBV30; J: TRBJ2-3; size: -; DNA: TGTGCCTGGTTTCTCGGCTCGGGCACAGATACGCAGTATTTT; CDR3: CAWFLGSGTDTQYF
D: TRBD2; V: TRBV20-1; J: TRBJ2-4; size: -; DNA: TGCAGTGCTAGACCCCAGCGGGAACTAGTCAAAAACATTCAGTACTTC; CDR3: CSARPQRELVKNIQYF
D: TRBD1; V: TRBV10-3; J: TRBJ1-1; size: -; DNA: TGTGCCATCAGTATATCCCCCGGGACAGGGGGCAGTAAGGGGAACACTGAAGCTTTCTTT; CDR3: CAISISPGTGGSKGNTEAFF
D: -; V: TRBV7-2; J: TRBJ1-5; size: -; DNA: TGTGCCAGCAGCTTAGAATTACGGGGGGATCAGCCCCAGCATTTT; CDR3: CASSLELRGDQPQHF
D: TRBD2; V: TRBV20-1; J: TRBJ2-4; size: -; DNA: TGCAGTGCTACATCGACGGGAGGGCCGGTTGAGGCCCAGTACTTC; CDR3: CSATSTGGPVEAQYF
D: TRBD2; V: TRBV27; J: TRBJ2-5; size: -; DNA: TGTGCCAGCAGTTCGGAAGCTAGCGGGAGGGCCCGGGTTGAGACCCAGTACTTC; CDR3: CASSSEASGRARVETQYF
D: -; V: TRBV3-1; J: TRBJ2-4; size: -; DNA: TGTGCCAGCAGCCTGGGTGTTGACATTCAGTACTTC; CDR3: CASSLGVDIQYF
D: -; V: TRBV18; J: TRBJ1-1; size: -; DNA: TGTGCCAGCTCACGCACCCGGAGTACTTTCTTT; CDR3: CASSRTRSTFF
D: TRBD1; V: TRBV4-1; J: TRBJ2-3; size: -; DNA: TGCGCCAGCAGCCCCCAGGACAGGGCGGGCACAGATACGCAGTATTTT; CDR3: CASSPQDRAGTDTQYF
D: -; V: TRBV29-1; J: TRBJ2-7; size: -; DNA: TGCAGCGTTCTAGGGGCCGGGAAATACGAGCAGTACTTC; CDR3: CSVLGAGKYEQYF
D: -; V: TRBV27; J: TRBJ1-2; size: few; DNA: TGTGCCAGCAGTAACCAGGGACCCTATGGCTACACCTTC; CDR3: CASSNQGPYGYTF
D: TRBD1; V: TRBV18; J: TRBJ1-1; size: -; DNA: TGTGCCAGCGCAACAGGGGTGGCTGAAGCTTTCTTT; CDR3: CASATGVAEAFF